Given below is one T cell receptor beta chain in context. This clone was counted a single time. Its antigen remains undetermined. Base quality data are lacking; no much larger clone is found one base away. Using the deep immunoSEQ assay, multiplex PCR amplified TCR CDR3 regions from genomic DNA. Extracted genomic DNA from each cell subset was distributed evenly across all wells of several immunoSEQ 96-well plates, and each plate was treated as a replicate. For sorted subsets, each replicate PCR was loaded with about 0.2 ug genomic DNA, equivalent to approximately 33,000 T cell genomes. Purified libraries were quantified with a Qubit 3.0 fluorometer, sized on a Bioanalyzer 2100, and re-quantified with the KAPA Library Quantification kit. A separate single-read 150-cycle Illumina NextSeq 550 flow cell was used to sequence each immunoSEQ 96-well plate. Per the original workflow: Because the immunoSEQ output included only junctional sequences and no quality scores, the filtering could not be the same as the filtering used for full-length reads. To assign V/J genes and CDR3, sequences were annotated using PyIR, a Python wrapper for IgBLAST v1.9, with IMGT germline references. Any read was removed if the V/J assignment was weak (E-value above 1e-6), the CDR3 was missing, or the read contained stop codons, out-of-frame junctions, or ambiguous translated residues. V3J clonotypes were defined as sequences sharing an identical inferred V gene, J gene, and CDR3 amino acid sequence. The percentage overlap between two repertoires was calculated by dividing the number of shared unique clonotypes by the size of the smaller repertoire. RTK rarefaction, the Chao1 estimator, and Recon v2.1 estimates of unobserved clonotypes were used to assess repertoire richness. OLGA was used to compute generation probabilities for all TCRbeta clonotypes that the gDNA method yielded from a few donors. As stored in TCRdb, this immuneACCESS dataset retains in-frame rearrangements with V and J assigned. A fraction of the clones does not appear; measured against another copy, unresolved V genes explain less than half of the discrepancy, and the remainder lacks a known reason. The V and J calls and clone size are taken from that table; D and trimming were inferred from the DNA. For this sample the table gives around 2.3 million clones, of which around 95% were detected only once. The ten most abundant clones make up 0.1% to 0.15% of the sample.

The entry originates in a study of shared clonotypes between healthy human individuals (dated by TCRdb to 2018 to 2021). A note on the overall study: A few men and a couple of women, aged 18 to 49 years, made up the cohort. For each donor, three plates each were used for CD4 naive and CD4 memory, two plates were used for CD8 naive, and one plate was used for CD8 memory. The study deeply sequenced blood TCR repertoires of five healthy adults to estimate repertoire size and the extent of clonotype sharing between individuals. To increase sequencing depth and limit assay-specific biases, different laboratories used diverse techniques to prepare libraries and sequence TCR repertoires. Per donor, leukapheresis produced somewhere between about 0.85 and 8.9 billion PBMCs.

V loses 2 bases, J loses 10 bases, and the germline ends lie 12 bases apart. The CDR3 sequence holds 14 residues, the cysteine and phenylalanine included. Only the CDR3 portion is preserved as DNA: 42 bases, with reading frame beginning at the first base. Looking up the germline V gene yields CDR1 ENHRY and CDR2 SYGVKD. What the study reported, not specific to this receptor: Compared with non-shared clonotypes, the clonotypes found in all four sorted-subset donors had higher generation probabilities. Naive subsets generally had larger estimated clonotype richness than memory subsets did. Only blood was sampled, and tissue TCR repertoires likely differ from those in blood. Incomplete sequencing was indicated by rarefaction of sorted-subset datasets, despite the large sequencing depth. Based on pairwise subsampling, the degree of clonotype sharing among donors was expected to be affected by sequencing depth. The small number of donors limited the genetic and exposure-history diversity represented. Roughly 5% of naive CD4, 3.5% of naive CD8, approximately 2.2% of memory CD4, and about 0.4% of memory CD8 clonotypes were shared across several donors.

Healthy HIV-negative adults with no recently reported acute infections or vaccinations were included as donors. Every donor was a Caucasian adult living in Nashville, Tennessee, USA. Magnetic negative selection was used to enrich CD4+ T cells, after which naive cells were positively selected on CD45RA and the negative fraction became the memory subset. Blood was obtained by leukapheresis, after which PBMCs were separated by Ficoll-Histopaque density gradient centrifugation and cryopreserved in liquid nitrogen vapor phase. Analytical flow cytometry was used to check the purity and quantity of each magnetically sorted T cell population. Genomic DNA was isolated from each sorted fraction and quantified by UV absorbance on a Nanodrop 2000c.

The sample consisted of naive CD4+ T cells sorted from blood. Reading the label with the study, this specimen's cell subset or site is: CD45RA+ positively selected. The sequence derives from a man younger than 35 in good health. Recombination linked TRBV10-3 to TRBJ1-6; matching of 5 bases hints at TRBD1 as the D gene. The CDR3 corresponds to CAISETGLGSPLHF. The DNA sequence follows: TGTGCCATCAGTGAGACGGGGCTGGGATCACCCCTCCACTTT.